This T cell receptor beta chain comes out of a study of CD8 T cells in Susac syndrome. Random hexamers were used to reverse transcribe the RNA input (about 0.45 to 1 ug). Across 54 Vbeta and 13 Jbeta, immunoSEQ multiplex PCR amplified TCR beta CDR3. TCRdb reprocessed the immunoSEQ multiplex PCR reads with MiXCR, giving one entry per CDR3 protein. The top ten clones hold over 0.095% of a sample with approximately 150,000 distinct CDR3 sequences, 85% to 95% of them seen once. The CDR3 is made up of 13 amino acids. Germline V CDR1 and CDR2: SQVTM, ANQGSEA. Deletions cut 3 bases from V and 0 bases from J, with 8 bases between. TCR beta sequencing covered blood CD8+ and CD4+ T cells. TEMRA cells underwent FACS enrichment and CD8+ and CD4+ T cells underwent negative isolation.

This rearrangement joins TRBV29-1 to TRBJ1-1; possibly TRBD1 for D (5 bases). The TCR was taken from a human donor with multiple sclerosis. Material for sequencing was CD4+ T cells from PBMCs. The CDR3 DNA follows: TGCAGCGTTGAGGGACTTATGAACACTGAAGCTTTCTTT. Translation gives CSVEGLMNTEAFF.